Presented here are 25 T cell receptor beta chains from one specimen sequenced in a study of shared clonotypes between healthy human individuals (dated by TCRdb to the early 2020s). The method behind the library was the immunoSEQ multiplex PCR assay. The source is immuneACCESS, and TCRdb retained only in-frame sequences with V and J called. Part of the clones is not carried over; for the studies checked, unresolved V genes explain less than half of this, and the remainder is unexplained. This sample gives fewer than 1.6 million clones in total; approximately 98.5% of them show up just once. In total, the top ten clones hold 0.36% of the sample. The sequenced material came from naive CD4+ T cells sorted from blood. The cell subset or site label, as the study defines it: CD45RA+ positively selected. All receptors come from a man aged 25-45 years in good health.

The rearrangement joins TRBV28 to TRBJ2-4; TRBD2 matches 10 bases. J lost 2 bases, V lost 5 bases, and 12 bases had no gene match. The CDR3 is 18 amino acids. Germline loops: CDR1 MDHEN, CDR2 SYDVKM. This chain's CDR3 is CASSIGLAGVNSKNIQYF. CDR3 DNA sequence: TGTGCCAGCAGTATCGGGCTAGCGGGAGTTAATTCCAAAAACATTCAGTACTTC.

This clone has a single count. V gene TRBV15 combines with J gene TRBJ1-5, with D uncertain. CDR3 length: 16 residues. V gave up 0 bases and J gave up 0 bases, with 9 bases separating them. Per the germline V gene, CDR1 is LNHNV and CDR2 is YYDKDF (reference sequence). CDR3 DNA: TGTGCCACCAGCAGAGATGGAGGGTATAGCAATCAGCCCCAGCATTTT. Amino acids: CATSRDGGYSNQPQHF.

Written as DNA, the CDR3 is TGTGCCACCGGACGGTGTAATCAGCCCCAGCATTTT. This gives the protein CATGRCNQPQHF. The chain carries TRBV6-4 and TRBJ1-5; D uncertain. CDR1 MRHNA and CDR2 SNTAGT come from the germline V gene. Trimming took off 10 bases at V and 4 bases at J, with 11 bases between the two ends. CDR3 size: 12 residues.

The chain carries TRBV28 and TRBJ2-2, with TRBD2 as a possible D gene (5 bases). CDR1 is MDHEN and CDR2 is SYDVKM in the germline V gene. V was cut by 0 bases and J by 2 bases, with 10 bases left in between. This CDR3 is 16 amino acids long. CDR3 sequence: CASSLWPAANTGELFF. The CDR3 nucleotides are TGTGCCAGCAGTTTATGGCCAGCGGCCAACACCGGGGAGCTGTTTTTT. Complete variable domain (other parts from reference TRBV28 and TRBJ2-2): DVKVTQSSRYLVKRTGEKVFLECVQDMDHENMFWYRQDPGLGLRLIYFSYDVKMKEKGDIPEGYSVSREKKERFSLILESASTNQTSMYLCASSLWPAANTGELFFGEGSRLTVL.

The rearrangement uses TRBV5-1 and TRBJ2-2; 9 positions agree with TRBD1. Germline CDR1 reads SGHRS; CDR2 reads YFSETQ. This CDR3 has 13 amino acids. With V trimmed by 7 bases and J by 10 bases, 8 bases remained unmatched. CDR3 nucleotides: TGCGCCAGCGGGACAGGGCCCACCTCGGAGCTGTTTTTT. Amino acid sequence: CASGTGPTSELFF.

The chain employs TRBV11-3 and TRBJ2-2; D may be TRBD2 (6 bases). Germline assignment: CDR1 SGHNT and CDR2 YENEEA. Trimming cost V 4 bases and J 2 bases, with 11 bases left between them. This CDR3 has 15 residues. This CDR3 reads CASSSGLKNTGELFF. The CDR3 DNA reads as TGTGCCAGCAGCTCGGGACTGAAAAACACCGGGGAGCTGTTTTTT.

This clone appeared a single time. In the same sample, other DNA sequences code for this CDR3. The chain recombines TRBV18 with TRBJ2-5; TRBD1 might be the D (5 bases). Germline CDR1 reads KGHSH; CDR2 reads LQKENI. V was trimmed by 1 base and J by 4 bases, leaving 10 bases between them. This CDR3 has 14 amino acids. The CDR3 sequence is CASSPQGFGETQYF. In DNA, the CDR3 is TGTGCCAGCTCACCACAGGGGTTTGGAGAGACCCAGTACTTC.

The rearrangement links TRBV9 to TRBJ2-5; 11 nucleotides line up with TRBD2. The CDR3 covers 16 residues. V dropped 5 bases and J dropped 4; count of bases not matched to a gene: 10. The germline V gene encodes CDR1 SGDLS and CDR2 YYNGEE. CDR3 in DNA: TGTGCCAGCAGTCAAACTAGCGGGAGTGTTGGAGAGACCCAGTACTTC. This codes for CASSQTSGSVGETQYF.

This chain links TRBV2 with TRBJ2-7; TRBD1 matches at 8 bases. V gave up 10 bases and J gave up 4 bases; unmatched junction bases: 9. Germline assignment: CDR1 SNHLY and CDR2 FYNNEI. The CDR3 runs 13 residues. As DNA, the CDR3 is TGTGCCACCCAGGACAGGGCTCATTACGAGCAGTACTTC. Residues: CATQDRAHYEQYF. Full variable domain (remainder filled in from reference TRBV2 and TRBJ2-7): EPEVTQTPSHQVTQMGQEVILRCVPISNHLYFYWYRQILGQKVEFLVSFYNNEISEKSEIFDDQFSVERPDGSNFTLKIRSTKLEDSAMYFCATQDRAHYEQYFGPGTRLTVT.

J is TRBJ1-1 and V is TRBV6-1, with TRBD1 matching over 9 bases. This CDR3 has 15 residues. Losses at the gene ends were 8 bases for V and 0 bases for J; bases not matched to a gene: 7. Germline loops: CDR1 MNHNS, CDR2 SASEGT. This CDR3 reads CASPRDRVVNTEAFF. The CDR3 nucleotides are TGTGCCAGCCCCCGGGACAGGGTAGTGAACACTGAAGCTTTCTTT.

The rearrangement uses TRBV4-3 and TRBJ2-6; D is unclear. CDR1 and CDR2 from the germline V gene are LGHNA and YSLEER. V was pared by 0 bases and J by 0 bases, with 6 bases between. This CDR3 has 16 amino acids. As DNA, the CDR3 is TGCGCCAGCAGCCAAGATGTGGCCTCTGGGGCCAACGTCCTGACTTTC. Encoded protein: CASSQDVASGANVLTF.

V gene TRBV10-3 combines with J gene TRBJ2-1; maybe TRBD1 (5 bases). The CDR3 is 15 amino acids. Trimming took 11 bases from V and 0 from J, leaving 17 bases between them. Germline V gene sequence: CDR1 ENHRY, CDR2 SYGVKD. CDR3 coding DNA: TGTGCCGTCACTGCAGGGTCTAACTCCTACAATGAGCAGTTCTTC. It specifies CAVTAGSNSYNEQFF.

The chain couples TRBV28 to TRBJ1-5; weak D call: TRBD1 (5 bases). CDR3 length equals 15 residues. Trimming left V 6 bases short and J 7 bases short, with 19 bases between. CDR1 and CDR2 (germline): MDHEN, SYDVKM. The chain's CDR3 is CASSETDKEGQPQHF. DNA for the CDR3: TGTGCCAGCAGCGAGACGGACAAAGAGGGACAGCCCCAGCATTTT.

The chain links TRBV7-9 to TRBJ2-5, with no clear D. The CDR3 totals 13 residues. V lost 3 bases to trimming and J lost 1 base, with 6 bases between them. Germline V lookup: CDR1 SEHNR, CDR2 FQNEAQ (reference sequence). As DNA, the CDR3 is TGTGCCAGCAGCTTGTCAGGCCAAGAGACCCAGTACTTC. Translated, it gives CASSLSGQETQYF.

This clone is a singleton in its sample. J is TRBJ1-2 and V is TRBV2; D is perhaps TRBD1 (6 bases). CDR3 length equals 13 residues. Trimming left V 6 bases short and J 3 bases short, with 11 bases between. Germline V gene lookup returns CDR1 SNHLY and CDR2 FYNNEI. The chain's CDR3 is CASRETGHYGYTF. In DNA, the CDR3 is TGTGCCAGCAGGGAGACAGGCCACTATGGCTACACCTTC.

This sequence joins TRBV10-3 and TRBJ1-5, with D perhaps matching TRBD1 (5 bases). Between the trimmed V and J ends, which lost 3 bases and 6 bases, there was a span of 15 bases. CDR3 length equals 15 residues. CDR1 is ENHRY and CDR2 is SYGVKD in the germline V gene. CDR3 protein: CAISDWGREGQPQHF. The CDR3 DNA sequence: TGTGCCATCAGTGATTGGGGGAGAGAGGGTCAGCCCCAGCATTTT.

This sequence joins TRBV4-3 and TRBJ1-1; D is uncertain. The CDR3 contains 15 residues. The V end lost 0 bases, the J end lost 2 bases, and 10 bases lay between the germline ends. CDR1 is LGHNA and CDR2 is YSLEER in the germline V gene. In DNA form, the CDR3 reads TGCGCCAGCAGCCAAGAGGCACACCTTAACACTGAAGCTTTCTTT. Translated, it gives CASSQEAHLNTEAFF.

This clone showed up just once. The chain recombines TRBV9 with TRBJ2-7; 13 bases agree with TRBD2. CDR1 SGDLS and CDR2 YYNGEE come from the germline V gene. Trimming took 3 bases from V and 7 from J; bases not matched to a gene: 4. The CDR3 consists of 14 residues. The CDR3 region has the DNA TGTGCCAGCAGCGGACTAGCGGGAGGTGGGGAGCAGTACTTC. Translated: CASSGLAGGGEQYF.

The J gene is TRBJ2-1, the V gene TRBV18; D is unclear. CDR3 size: 13 residues. Trimming removed 3 bases from V and 10 bases from J, with 13 bases in between. Germline loops: CDR1 KGHSH, CDR2 LQKENI. CDR3 amino acids: CASSPSAFTEQFF. DNA of the CDR3: TGTGCCAGCTCACCGTCAGCTTTTACGGAGCAGTTCTTC.

V usage is TRBV11-2 and J usage is TRBJ2-6; 8 bases are shared with TRBD1. The CDR3 is made up of 16 amino acids. V shed 0 bases and J 4 bases; nucleotides not matched to a gene: 2. Germline CDR1 is SGHAT and CDR2 is FQNNGV. CDR3 in amino acids: CASSLETGAGANVLTF. In nucleotides, the CDR3 is TGTGCCAGCAGCTTAGAGACAGGGGCAGGGGCCAACGTCCTGACTTTC.

The chain is built from TRBV14 and TRBJ2-3, with a possible D match to TRBD2 (6 bases). Germline V CDR1 and CDR2: SGHDN, FVKESK. Trimming removed 4 bases at V and 5 bases at J, with 16 bases between. The CDR3 loop spans 15 amino acids. The DNA of the CDR3 is TGTGCCAGCAGCCGTTCCGGGAGAGGTGTAGATACGCAGTATTTT. The encoded protein is CASSRSGRGVDTQYF.

The genes are TRBV4-2 and TRBJ2-5, with TRBD1 identical over 8 bases. The CDR3 totals 17 residues. Trimming cost V 3 bases and J 2 bases; bases outside gene matches: 11. In germline, CDR1 is LGHNA, CDR2 YNFKEQ. CDR3 DNA: TGTGCCAGCAGCCACCGCCCTCAGGGGACAGGTCAAGAGACCCAGTACTTC. Protein: CASSHRPQGTGQETQYF.

This chain's CDR3 is CASRVQGDQPQHF. The CDR3 DNA reads TGTGCCAGCAGGGTACAGGGTGACCAGCCCCAGCATTTT. The V gene is TRBV6-1, the J gene TRBJ1-5, with D perhaps matching TRBD1 (6 bases). The CDR3 contains 13 residues. V lost 6 bases and J 7 bases, leaving 13 bases between the germline ends. Germline CDR1 is MNHNS and CDR2 is SASEGT.

The chain carries TRBV10-1 and TRBJ2-2; the D is unclear. V lost 7 bases, J lost 4 bases, and 10 bases lay in between. The CDR3 is 13 amino acids. The germline CDR1 and CDR2 sequences are WNHNN and SYGVQD (reference sequence). DNA for the CDR3: TGCGCCAGCAACTTAGGCGGCACCGGGGAGCTGTTTTTT. Protein sequence: CASNLGGTGELFF.

This chain uses TRBV13 with TRBJ2-6, with D perhaps matching TRBD2 (5 bases). V shed 2 bases and J shed 2 bases, with 7 bases lying between them. Per germline, CDR1 PRHDT and CDR2 FYEKMQ (reference sequence). The CDR3 has 15 amino acids. The CDR3 region has the DNA TGTGCCAGCAGCTTACCCGGGGCTGGGGCCAACGTCCTGACTTTC. As protein: CASSLPGAGANVLTF.